This T cell receptor (beta chain) was found in a study of blood T cell repertoires in COVID-19. Background on the study: Acute-phase and convalescent COVID-19 samples originated in the United States, Italy and Spain.

In the original processing: Reference gene primer amplification gave nucleated cell count estimates. Libraries were prepared by immunoSEQ multiplex PCR; TCRdb keeps only in-frame clonotypes and omits some of them. That table gives V, J and clone size, and the DNA gave D and trimming. Of some 80,000 clones detected, about 85% appear once; the ten largest clones hold 9% to 10%. The CDR3 length is 15 residues. Per germline, CDR1 SGHRS and CDR2 YFSETQ. The ends were cut back, 4 bases at V and 0 bases at J, with 12 bases in the middle. V usage is TRBV5-1 and J usage is TRBJ2-3, with D maybe TRBD2 (7 bases). The sequencing input was peripheral blood. The origin of this receptor is a human donor in a cohort sampled during active COVID-19. The CDR3 sequence is CASSIQGGSTDTQYF. DNA of the CDR3: TGCGCCAGCAGCATACAGGGAGGGAGCACAGATACGCAGTATTTT.